This is a list of T cell receptor beta chains from one sample in a study of T cells after yellow fever vaccination. TCRdb analysed the 5' RACE reads with MiXCR anew, one entry per CDR3 protein. The sample lists 350,000 or so distinct CDR3 sequences; roughly 8.4% were seen once. The starting material was PBMCs, obtained about 41 days after the first yellow fever vaccination. Receptors were obtained from a man aged 18 to 29 who received the YFV17D yellow fever vaccine. Each CDR3 is given with its conserved first and last residue. A D gene is named only where the DNA matches it firmly. Size is omitted from some rows. Given values are once, few, many or a class for expanded clones.

J | size | D | V | CDR3 | DNA
TRBJ2-4 | few | - | TRBV20-1 | CSARRGPKNIQYF | TGCAGTGCTAGAAGGGGACCCAAAAACATTCAGTACTTC
TRBJ1-2 | - | - | TRBV7-2 | CASSLAVSVNYGYTF | TGTGCCAGCAGCTTAGCGGTTTCTGTTAACTATGGCTACACCTTC
TRBJ1-1 | few | TRBD1 | TRBV9 | CASSSRQGTAFF | TGTGCCAGCAGCTCCCGACAGGGGACAGCTTTCTTT
TRBJ2-7 | few | - | TRBV7-2 | CASSLGGEDEQYF | TGTGCCAGCAGCTTAGGAGGAGAGGACGAGCAGTACTTC
TRBJ2-4 | many | - | TRBV6-2/TRBV6-3 | CASSNRETRLLAKNIQYF | TGTGCCAGCAGTAACCGGGAAACGCGCCTACTAGCCAAAAACATTCAGTACTTC
TRBJ2-1 | many | - | TRBV3-1 | CASSQESLTYNEQFF | TGTGCCAGCAGCCAAGAGAGTCTTACTTACAATGAGCAGTTCTTC
TRBJ1-5 | few | - | TRBV15 | CATSRDLQVNQPQHF | TGTGCCACCAGCAGAGATTTGCAGGTCAATCAGCCCCAGCATTTT
TRBJ2-5 | - | - | TRBV20-1 | CSARAQYQETQYF | TGCAGTGCTAGAGCACAGTACCAAGAGACCCAGTACTTC
TRBJ1-5 | few | - | TRBV10-3 | CAIAGEPNQPQHF | TGTGCCATCGCGGGGGAACCCAATCAGCCCCAGCATTTT
TRBJ2-1 | - | - | TRBV6-5 | CASSYSGISSYNEQFF | TGTGCCAGCAGTTACTCAGGAATAAGCTCCTACAATGAGCAGTTCTTC
TRBJ2-3 | - | - | TRBV4-2 | CASSQEGWQGTPDTQYF | TGTGCCAGCAGCCAAGAAGGATGGCAGGGGACCCCAGATACGCAGTATTTT
TRBJ1-4 | many | - | TRBV12-3/TRBV12-4 | CASRVSTNEKLFF | TGTGCCAGCAGGGTGTCAACTAATGAAAAACTGTTTTTT
TRBJ2-1 | few | TRBD2 | TRBV7-9 | CASSLELGLAGANEQFF | TGTGCCAGCAGCTTAGAGCTGGGACTAGCGGGGGCTAATGAGCAGTTCTTC
TRBJ2-6 | many | TRBD1 | TRBV2 | CASSGDRAGANVLTF | TGTGCCAGCAGTGGGGACAGGGCTGGGGCCAACGTCCTGACTTTC
TRBJ2-3 | many | - | TRBV12-3/TRBV12-4 | CASSLSRGTDTQYF | TGTGCCAGCAGTTTGAGCAGGGGCACAGATACGCAGTATTTT
TRBJ2-3 | few | - | TRBV5-1 | CASSLSATRTDTQYF | TGCGCCAGCAGCTTGTCAGCGACCCGGACAGATACGCAGTATTTT
TRBJ2-2 | - | - | TRBV5-1 | CASSNNRAGATGELFF | TGCGCCAGCAGCAACAACAGGGCTGGGGCCACCGGGGAGCTGTTTTTT
TRBJ2-7 | - | TRBD2 | TRBV19 | CASSIENSGGSYEQYF | TGTGCCAGTAGTATAGAGAATAGCGGGGGCTCCTACGAGCAGTACTTC
TRBJ1-5 | few | - | TRBV12-3/TRBV12-4 | CASSSGSGAVSNQPQHF | TGTGCCAGCAGTTCCGGGTCGGGGGCCGTAAGCAATCAGCCCCAGCATTTT
TRBJ2-7 | - | TRBD1 | TRBV20-1 | CSAGTGATYEQYF | TGCAGTGCCGGGACAGGGGCTACCTACGAGCAGTACTTC
TRBJ1-1 | - | - | TRBV12-3/TRBV12-4 | CASSLKGDTEAFF | TGTGCCAGCAGTTTAAAGGGTGACACTGAAGCTTTCTTT
TRBJ1-3 | few | - | TRBV6-5 | CASGIRPMPSGNTIYF | TGTGCCAGCGGTATAAGACCGATGCCCTCTGGAAACACCATATATTTT
TRBJ2-7 | many | - | TRBV6-2/TRBV6-3 | CASSYVRSYEQYF | TGTGCCAGCAGTTACGTGCGTTCCTACGAGCAGTACTTC
TRBJ1-2 | - | - | TRBV4-3 | CASSQVGTPAYGYTF | TGCGCCAGCAGCCAAGTGGGGACTCCGGCTTATGGCTACACCTTC
TRBJ1-3 | few | TRBD1 | TRBV9 | CASSVEGQISGNTIYF | TGTGCCAGCAGCGTCGAGGGACAGATCTCTGGAAACACCATATATTTT
TRBJ1-2 | few | - | TRBV20-1 | CSAPELNGYTF | TGCAGTGCCCCCGAGCTCAATGGCTACACCTTC
TRBJ2-3 | few | - | TRBV19 | CASSITGTDTQYF | TGTGCCAGTAGTATTACAGGCACAGATACGCAGTATTTT
TRBJ2-6 | - | - | TRBV5-1 | CASSITGPGANVLTF | TGCGCCAGCAGCATTACAGGTCCTGGGGCCAACGTCCTGACTTTC
TRBJ2-1 | few | - | TRBV3-1 | CASSQDSTYNEQFF | TGTGCCAGCAGCCAAGATTCGACCTACAATGAGCAGTTCTTC
TRBJ2-3 | - | TRBD1 | TRBV20-1 | CSARDRVGQGDFTDTQYF | TGCAGTGCTAGAGATCGAGTAGGGCAGGGGGATTTCACAGATACGCAGTATTTT
TRBJ1-1 | many | - | TRBV9 | CASSPPAGRTEAFF | TGTGCCAGCAGCCCACCAGCGGGTAGAACTGAAGCTTTCTTT
TRBJ2-1 | few | - | TRBV20-1 | CSARRGTSDNEQFF | TGCAGTGCTCGACGCGGGACTTCCGACAATGAGCAGTTCTTC